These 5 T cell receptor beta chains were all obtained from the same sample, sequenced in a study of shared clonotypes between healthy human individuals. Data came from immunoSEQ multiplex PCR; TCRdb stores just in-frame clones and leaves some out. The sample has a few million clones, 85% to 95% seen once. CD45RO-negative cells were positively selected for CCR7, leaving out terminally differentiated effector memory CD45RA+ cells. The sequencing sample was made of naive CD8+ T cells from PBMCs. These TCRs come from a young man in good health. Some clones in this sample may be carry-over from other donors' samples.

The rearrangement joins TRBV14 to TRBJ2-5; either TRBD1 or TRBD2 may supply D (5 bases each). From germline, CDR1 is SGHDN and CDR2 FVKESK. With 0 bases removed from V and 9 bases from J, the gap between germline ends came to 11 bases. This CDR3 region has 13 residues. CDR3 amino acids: CASSQERGEAQYF. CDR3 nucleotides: TGTGCCAGCAGCCAAGAAAGGGGAGAAGCCCAGTACTTC.

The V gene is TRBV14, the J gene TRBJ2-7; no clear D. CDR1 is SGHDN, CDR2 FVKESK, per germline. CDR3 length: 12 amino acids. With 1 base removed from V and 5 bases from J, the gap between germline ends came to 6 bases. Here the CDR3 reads CASSQARDEQYF. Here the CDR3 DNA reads TGTGCCAGCAGCCAAGCCCGCGACGAGCAGTACTTC.

As DNA, the CDR3 is TGTGCCAGCAGCGTAGCAGGGGGGGAGGGCCACGAGCAGTACTTC. This sequence encodes CASSVAGGEGHEQYF. The rearrangement links TRBV9 to TRBJ2-7; either TRBD1 or TRBD2 may supply D (7 bases each). There are 15 residues in the CDR3. CDR1 is SGDLS and CDR2 is YYNGEE in the germline V gene. Between the trimmed V and J ends, which lost 0 bases and 5 bases, there was a span of 15 bases.

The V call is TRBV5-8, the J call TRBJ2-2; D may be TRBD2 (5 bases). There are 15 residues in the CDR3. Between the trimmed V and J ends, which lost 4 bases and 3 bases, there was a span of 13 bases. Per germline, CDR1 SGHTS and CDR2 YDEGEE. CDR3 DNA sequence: TGTGCCAGCAGCCCCCTCGGGGTCTACACCGGGGAGCTGTTTTTT. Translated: CASSPLGVYTGELFF.

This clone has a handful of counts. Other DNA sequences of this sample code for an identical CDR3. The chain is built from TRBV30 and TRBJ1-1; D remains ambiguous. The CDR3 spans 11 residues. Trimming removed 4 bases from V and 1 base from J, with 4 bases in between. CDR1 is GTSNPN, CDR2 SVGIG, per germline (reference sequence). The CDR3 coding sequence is TGTGCCTGGACTAGGAACACTGAAGCTTTCTTT. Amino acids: CAWTRNTEAFF.